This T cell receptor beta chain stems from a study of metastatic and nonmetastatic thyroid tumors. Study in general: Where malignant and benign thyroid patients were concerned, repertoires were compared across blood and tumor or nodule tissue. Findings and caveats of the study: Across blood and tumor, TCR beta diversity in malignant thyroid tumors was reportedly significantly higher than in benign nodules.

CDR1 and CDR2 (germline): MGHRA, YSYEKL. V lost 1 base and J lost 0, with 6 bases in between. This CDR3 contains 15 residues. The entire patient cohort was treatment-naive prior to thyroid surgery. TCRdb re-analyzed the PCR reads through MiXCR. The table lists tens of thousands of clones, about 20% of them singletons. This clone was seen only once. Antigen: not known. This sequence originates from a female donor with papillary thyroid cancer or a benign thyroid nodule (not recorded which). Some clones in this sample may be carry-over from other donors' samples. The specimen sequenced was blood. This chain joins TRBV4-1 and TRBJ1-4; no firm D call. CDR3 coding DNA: TGCGCCAGCAGCCAAGGGTACCCAACTAATGAAAAACTGTTTTTT. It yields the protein CASSQGYPTNEKLFF.